These 2 T cell receptor beta chains originate from one sample sequenced in a study of regulatory T cells in long-lasting Graves disease. Regarding time point: persistent/refractory GD, antithyroid drugs over 5 years with positive TRAb. There was RNA extracted from PBMCs, and the TCR library was made from it. Arm-PCR of CDR3 regions and iRepertoire HTBI primers were the basis on which TCR beta libraries were built. Using its own MiXCR run on the multiplex PCR reads, TCRdb lists one record per CDR3 protein. This sample has a few hundred thousand distinct CDR3 sequences, with roughly a quarter found just once. The sample consisted of peripheral blood mononuclear cells (PBMCs), taken when the disease was refractory, from a patient treated with antithyroid drugs. These receptors were collected from a female donor with Graves disease.

A note on this clonotype: One end of the junction does not line up with germline, which may come from a read error. The rearrangement uses TRBV7-2 and TRBJ2-7; 9 nucleotides align to TRBD1. Germline CDR1 and CDR2: SGHTA and FQGNSA. The CDR3 length is 15 residues. The CDR3 region is CASSPYLGTGNEQHF. In nucleotides, the CDR3 is TGTGCCAGCAGCCCATACCTCGGGACAGGGAACGAGCAGCACTTC.

This clonotype was counted many times. This chain links TRBV12-3 or TRBV12-4 with TRBJ1-1, with TRBD1 as a possible D gene (6 bases). V shed 2 bases and J shed 4 bases, with 17 bases lying between them. The CDR3 extends over 16 amino acids. The chain's CDR3 is CASSLSQGKGGTEAFF. The CDR3 DNA reads as TGTGCCAGCAGTTTATCACAGGGAAAAGGCGGCACTGAAGCTTTCTTT.